This T cell receptor (beta chain) was documented in a study of CD8 T cells in Susac syndrome. The CDR3 runs to 12 residues. V dropped 5 bases and J dropped 14; count of bases not matched to a gene: 7. CDR1 is DFQATT, CDR2 SNEGSKA, per germline (reference sequence). When the RNA was reverse transcribed, random hexamers were used with an input of about 0.45 to 1 ug. It was immunoSEQ multiplex PCR that amplified TCR beta CDR3 across 54 Vbeta and 13 Jbeta. TCRdb reprocessed the immunoSEQ multiplex PCR reads via MiXCR and lists one record per CDR3 protein. The sample lists around 140,000 distinct CDR3 sequences; just under 95% were seen once. FACS enriched CD8+ TEMRA cells, while bulk CD8+ and CD4+ were negatively isolated.

The chain joins TRBV20-1 to TRBJ2-1, with 12 bases matching TRBD2. Sequencing was done on a sample of CD4+ T cells from PBMCs. This receptor was obtained from a human donor with Susac syndrome. This CDR3 is CSAERLAGVKFF. In nucleotides, the CDR3 is TGCAGTGCTGAGAGACTAGCGGGGGTGAAGTTCTTC.